The subject of this entry is one T cell receptor (beta chain). Its antigen is as yet unknown. Patients affected by ophthalmopathy presented a Clinical Activity Score of at least 3, a NOSPECS grade of at least 4, and disease duration below 3 months. PBMCs came from 9 to 10 ml fresh peripheral blood. TCR beta CDR3 sequences were amplified from RNA transcripts. The TCR CDR3 was amplified in a first-round RT-PCR using the HTBI primer set. TCRdb re-called the multiplex PCR reads through MiXCR, storing one row per CDR3 protein. The sample consists of fewer than 650,000 distinct CDR3 sequences, roughly 14% of them appearing once. The data belong to a study of T cells in Graves' hyperthyroidism and ophthalmopathy. Study conclusions and caveats: It was a median approximately 7.1 months before onset that the model predicted ophthalmopathy. In blood, most of the thyroid clonotypes expanded above 0.001 were also present.

The CDR3 contains 12 residues. Deletions cut 8 bases from V and 3 bases from J, with 11 bases between. Germline V CDR1 and CDR2: SNHLY, FYNNEI. The sequencing sample was made of blood. The chain employs TRBV2 and TRBJ2-7; no clear D gene. The clonotype originates from a woman between 40 and 55 years old with Graves' ophthalmopathy. Here the CDR3 DNA reads TGTGCCAGCCGATCAGAGATCTACGAGCAGTACTTC. This encodes CASRSEIYEQYF.